Presented here are 7 T cell receptor beta chains from one specimen sequenced in a study of T cell repertoires in cytomegalovirus infection. No cognate antigen is known for these TCRs. TCRdb passed the reads through MiXCR, listing each CDR3 protein once. This table has a few hundred thousand distinct CDR3 sequences, 40% appearing once. Sequencing used cultured PBMCs, obtained from culture after CMV antigen stimulation. These receptor sequences come from a human donor in good health (CMV status not recorded). Some clones in this sample may be carry-over from other donors' samples.

This clonotype appeared a few times. This chain connects TRBV24-1 to TRBJ2-7, with TRBD2 matching 8 bases. The germline V gene encodes CDR1 KGHDR and CDR2 SFDVKD. V was pared by 8 bases and J by 3 bases, with 5 bases of the junction left unmatched. The CDR3 has 13 residues. The CDR3 region has the DNA TGTGCCACCACGCTAGCGGGCAACTACGAGCAGTACTTC. Encoded protein: CATTLAGNYEQYF.

The chain carries TRBV5-4 and TRBJ2-7; TRBD1 matches 8 bases. The germline V gene encodes CDR1 SGHNT and CDR2 YYREEE (reference sequence). This CDR3 comprises 16 residues. Trimming cost V 4 bases and J 1 base; bases outside gene matches: 10. This chain's CDR3 is CASSQRGQGSSYEQYF. CDR3 in DNA: TGTGCCAGCAGCCAGCGAGGACAGGGATCTTCCTACGAGCAGTACTTC.

The genes are TRBV7-9 and TRBJ1-6, with D unresolved. The V end was cut by 3 bases, the J end by 0 bases, with 9 bases between. This CDR3 has 16 residues. From germline, CDR1 is SEHNR and CDR2 FQNEAQ (reference sequence). The CDR3 bases are TGTGCCAGCAGCTTGTTGGAGAGCTCCTATAATTCACCCCTCCACTTT. This codes for CASSLLESSYNSPLHF.

The sample holds one count of this clonotype. The chain recombines TRBV7-3 with TRBJ1-1; TRBD1 agrees at 8 bases. The germline CDR1 and CDR2 sequences are SGHTA and FQGTGA. The CDR3 runs 15 residues. V shed 5 bases and J 7 bases; nucleotides not matched to a gene: 12. Here the CDR3 reads CASSRSGQGIGEAFF. CDR3 DNA: TGTGCCAGCAGCCGGTCTGGACAGGGAATCGGTGAAGCTTTCTTT.

The rearrangement links TRBV6-2 or TRBV6-3 to TRBJ1-6, with TRBD1 matching over 8 bases. CDR1 MNHEY and CDR2 SVGEGT come from the germline V gene. CDR3 length: 16 residues. J gave up 7 bases and V 5 bases, and 10 bases lay outside the gene matches. The CDR3 region has the DNA TGTGCCAGCAGTCAAGACTTCCGGGACAGGAATTCACCCCTCCACTTT. Translation gives CASSQDFRDRNSPLHF.

This clonotype turned up a few times. CDR3 residues: CASSSPGTGGEQYF. The CDR3 bases are TGTGCCAGCAGCTCACCCGGGACAGGGGGCGAGCAGTACTTC. The chain couples TRBV5-6 to TRBJ2-7; 11 nucleotides agree with TRBD1. Losses at the gene ends were 3 bases for V and 6 bases for J; bases not matched to a gene: 5. Germline loops: CDR1 SGHDT, CDR2 YYEEEE. There are 14 residues in the CDR3.

CDR3 protein: CATSSLGNTIYF. In DNA form, the CDR3 reads TGTGCCACCAGCAGTCTGGGGAACACCATATATTTT. The rearrangement joins TRBV15 to TRBJ1-3; D is unclear. This CDR3 is built from 12 residues. The V end was cut by 3 bases, the J end by 7 bases, with 7 bases between. Germline V CDR1 and CDR2: LNHNV, YYDKDF (reference sequence).